This T cell receptor beta chain was sequenced during a study of blood T cell repertoires in COVID-19 (dated by TCRdb to the early 2020s). In terms of the full investigation: Collaborator samples came from the United States, Italy and Spain and covered acute and convalescent phases of COVID-19. The material from the prospective study consisted of cDNA or gDNA derived from T cells, B-cell-depleted T cells, or PBMCs. Deeply sampled blood TCRbeta repertoires from subjects exposed to, actively infected with, or recovered from COVID-19 were included in the dataset. The repertoires were released in a freely available public database meant as a resource for research on the immune response to SARS-CoV-2. Samples came from the ongoing ImmuneRACE study (first 160 participants) plus 1,254 subjects from 6 global collaborators. The sample metadata nearly always contained a de-identified subject ID, COVID-19 status, age in years and sex. Where HLA class I and class II types were available, the types were taken from metadata supplied by the sample provider, not from assay-based typing. Broader findings and caveats from the paper: The quantity of clinical and demographic metadata differed by source and by participant and was supplied without curation.

TCRbeta CDR3 regions were amplified from genomic DNA using the immunoSEQ Assay, a bias-controlled multiplex PCR. In the authors' own workflow: Nucleated cell counts per sample were estimated from amplification of reference gene primers within the assay. Sequence reads were collapsed and filtered to measure the absolute abundance of every unique TCRbeta CDR3 rearrangement. For each sample, productive Simpson clonality was calculated by taking the square root of Simpson's diversity index across productive rearrangements. TCRdb retrieved this table from immuneACCESS and kept in-frame rearrangements only. Not all clones are present; in checked studies, unresolved V genes account for under half, and no reason is known for the remainder. V, J and clone size are those of that table, while D and trimming were read from the DNA. For this sample the table gives 80,000 to 95,000 clones, of which roughly 76% were detected only once. Together, the top ten hold less than 20% of the sample.

Whole blood was collected in K2EDTA tubes by collaborating institutions according to the institutions' own protocols. For TCRbeta analysis, collaborator samples were shipped as frozen whole blood, as isolated PBMCs, or as DNA extracted from either sample type. V sheds 3 bases and J sheds 0 bases, leaving 15 bases between their ends. The germline V gene encodes CDR1 SGHVS and CDR2 FQNEAQ. There are 17 amino acids in the CDR3, from cysteine to phenylalanine inclusive. Only the CDR3 DNA is retained, 51 bases long and in frame from the first base. A word on this clone: It has no known antigen specificity. Qualities for individual bases were not recorded, and no much larger clone is one base off.

Sequences were obtained from peripheral blood. The rearrangement joined TRBV7-8 to TRBJ1-3; no D gene call is confident. This receptor was identified in an elderly woman with active or convalescent COVID-19. The nucleotide sequence reads as follows: TGTGCCAGCAGCTTCCCCGGTCTGTCCGGCTCTGGAAACACCATATATTTT. Its translation is CASSFPGLSGSGNTIYF.